The 2 T cell receptor beta chains reported below all come from one sample, sequenced in a study of T-cell reconstitution after alpha-beta-depleted transplantation in children. Researchers prepared the TCRbeta library using unique molecular identifiers, the study reports. TCRdb ran MiXCR on the PCR reads and lists one entry per CDR3 protein. This sample has about 400,000 distinct CDR3 sequences; 20% occur once, and the top ten carry 3.5% to 4%. The starting material was PBMCs from the stem cell graft donor, obtained from the stem cell graft. These receptors came from a human donor who donated a stem cell graft to a child with acute myeloid leukemia.

This clonotype came up many times. The V and J genes are TRBV20-1 and TRBJ2-3; TRBD2 aligns across 10 bases. Germline CDR1 reads DFQATT; CDR2 reads SNEGSKA (reference sequence). The ends lost 0 bases at V and 3 bases at J; junction bases unmatched: 12. This CDR3 region has 18 residues. The CDR3 is CSARDLGSGGLVTDTQYF. In DNA, the CDR3 is TGCAGTGCTAGAGATTTGGGTAGCGGGGGGTTGGTTACAGATACGCAGTATTTT.

This clonotype was detected ten times or more. V usage is TRBV29-1 and J usage is TRBJ2-1; D gene ambiguous. V lost 5 bases, J lost 6 bases, and 8 bases lay in between. This CDR3 comprises 11 residues. Germline V lookup: CDR1 SQVTM, CDR2 ANQGSEA. In nucleotides, the CDR3 is TGCAGCGTTTGGTCTTTCAATGAGCAGTTCTTC. Its translation is CSVWSFNEQFF.